These 9 T cell receptor beta chains share one sample of origin, sequenced in a study of identifying expanded T cells in peripheral blood. Sequencing used immunoSEQ multiplex PCR; TCRdb keeps in-frame clones, though not all of them. The repertoire holds under 120,000 clones, with roughly 89% as singletons. Sequencing was carried out using blood. All receptors come from a person aged 18 to 75 in good health.

The chain uses TRBV5-1 and TRBJ2-1; unclear D gene. The CDR3 has 12 amino acids. V shed 5 bases and J shed 9 bases, with 12 bases lying between them. Germline V gives CDR1 SGHRS, CDR2 YFSETQ. The CDR3 coding sequence is TGCGCCAGCAGGGATGAATTGAGTGAGCAGTTCTTC. Residues: CASRDELSEQFF. Filled out from reference TRBV5-1 and TRBJ2-1, the complete variable domain reads KAGVTQTPRYLIKTRGQQVTLSCSPISGHRSVSWYQQTPGQGLQFLFEYFSETQRNKGNFPGRFSGRQFSNSRSEMNVSTLELGDSALYLCASRDELSEQFFGPGTRLTVL.

This chain joins TRBV18 and TRBJ1-2, with a tentative D call TRBD1 (5 bases). V lost 2 bases and J lost 7, with 20 bases in between. The CDR3 totals 16 residues. Germline CDR1 and CDR2: KGHSH and LQKENI. The DNA of the CDR3 is TGTGCCAGCTCACCAATGGTCGGGGGGTTATCTCGTGGCTACACCTTC. Encoded protein: CASSPMVGGLSRGYTF. The full variable domain, completed using reference TRBV18 and TRBJ1-2, is NAGVMQNPRHLVRRRGQEARLRCSPMKGHSHVYWYRQLPEEGLKFMVYLQKENIIDESGMPKERFSAEFPKEGPSILRIQQVVRGDSAAYFCASSPMVGGLSRGYTFGSGTRLTVV.

The genes are TRBV7-8 and TRBJ2-7; TRBD2 matches 8 bases. Germline CDR1 reads SGHVS; CDR2 reads FQNEAQ. V lost 6 bases, J lost 2 bases, and 9 bases stayed unmatched. This CDR3 is built from 15 residues. CDR3 DNA: TGTGCCAGCAGAAGTCGAGCGGGGGACCCCTACGAGCAGTACTTC. It specifies CASRSRAGDPYEQYF.

V usage is TRBV19 and J usage is TRBJ1-5; perhaps TRBD1 as D (6 bases). In germline, CDR1 is LNHDA, CDR2 SQIVND (reference sequence). CDR3 length equals 16 residues. The V gene lost 5 bases and the J gene lost 7 bases, with 21 bases spanning the gap. In DNA, the CDR3 is TGTGCCAGTAGTCCATTCAGGGGTGTGGGTCGGCAGCCCCAGCATTTT. Residues: CASSPFRGVGRQPQHF. Looking up the rest from reference TRBV19 and TRBJ1-5 gives the full variable domain: DGGITQSPKYLFRKEGQNVTLSCEQNLNHDAMYWYRQDPGQGLRLIYYSQIVNDFQKGDIAEGYSVSREKKESFPLTVTSAQKNPTAFYLCASSPFRGVGRQPQHFGDGTRLSIL.

The chain combines TRBV7-2 with TRBJ1-2; D not resolved. With 2 bases removed from V and 8 bases from J, the gap between germline ends came to 15 bases. Germline lookup yields CDR1 SGHTA and CDR2 FQGNSA. The CDR3 length is 14 residues. CDR3 nucleotide sequence: TGTGCCAGCAGCTTAAGGAATGACGGGTCCGGCTACACCTTC. Encoded protein: CASSLRNDGSGYTF.

The gene calls are TRBV7-8 and TRBJ2-1; 13 bases fit TRBD2. There are 15 residues in the CDR3. Per germline, CDR1 SGHVS and CDR2 FQNEAQ. V lost 3 bases and J lost 4; bases outside the gene matches: 0. The CDR3 loop is CASSLTSGGYNEQFF. CDR3 in DNA: TGTGCCAGCAGCTTGACTAGCGGGGGGTACAATGAGCAGTTCTTC.

The gene calls are TRBV27 and TRBJ2-2; possibly TRBD2 for D (6 bases). The CDR3 consists of 15 residues. V was shortened by 5 bases and J by 1 base, with 11 bases between the two germline ends. CDR1 is MNHEY, CDR2 SMNVEV, per germline (reference sequence). The CDR3 DNA follows: TGTGCCAGCAGTCTCGTGGGGGGGAACACCGGGGAGCTGTTTTTT. It specifies CASSLVGGNTGELFF.

The V and J genes are TRBV27 and TRBJ1-5; TRBD1 agrees at 8 bases. This CDR3 contains 14 residues. Germline trimming cut 3 bases from V and 5 bases from J; bases unmatched to any gene: 3. Germline values: CDR1 MNHEY, CDR2 SMNVEV (reference sequence). The DNA of the CDR3 is TGTGCCAGCAGTTTGGACAGGGCCCATCAGCCCCAGCATTTT. Translated, it gives CASSLDRAHQPQHF.

This chain joins TRBV7-8 and TRBJ2-7; D could derive from TRBD1 or TRBD2 (5 bases each). V was pared by 2 bases and J by 3 bases, with 11 bases between. Looked up from germline, CDR1 is SGHVS and CDR2 is FQNEAQ. CDR3 size: 14 residues. DNA of the CDR3: TGTGCCAGCAGCTTATTATCGGGGCTCTACGAGCAGTACTTC. Translated, it gives CASSLLSGLYEQYF.